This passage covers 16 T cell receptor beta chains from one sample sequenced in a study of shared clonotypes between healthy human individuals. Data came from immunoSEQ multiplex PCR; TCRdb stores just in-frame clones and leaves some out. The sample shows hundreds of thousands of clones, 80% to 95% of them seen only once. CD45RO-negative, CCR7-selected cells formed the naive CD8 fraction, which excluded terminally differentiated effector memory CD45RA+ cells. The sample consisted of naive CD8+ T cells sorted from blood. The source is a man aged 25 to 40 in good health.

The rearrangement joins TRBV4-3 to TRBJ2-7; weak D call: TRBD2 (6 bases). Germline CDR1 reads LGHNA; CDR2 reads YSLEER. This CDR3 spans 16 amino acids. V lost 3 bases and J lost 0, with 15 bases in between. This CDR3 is CASSHGWGEPSYEQYF. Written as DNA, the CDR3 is TGCGCCAGCAGCCACGGGTGGGGGGAACCCTCCTACGAGCAGTACTTC.

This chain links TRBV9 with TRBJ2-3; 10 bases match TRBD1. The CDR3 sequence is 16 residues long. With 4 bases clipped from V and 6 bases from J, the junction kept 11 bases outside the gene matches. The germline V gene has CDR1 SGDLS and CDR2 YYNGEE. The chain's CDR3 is CASSPPGTGASDTQYF. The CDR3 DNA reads TGTGCCAGCAGCCCCCCCGGGACAGGGGCGTCGGATACGCAGTATTTT.

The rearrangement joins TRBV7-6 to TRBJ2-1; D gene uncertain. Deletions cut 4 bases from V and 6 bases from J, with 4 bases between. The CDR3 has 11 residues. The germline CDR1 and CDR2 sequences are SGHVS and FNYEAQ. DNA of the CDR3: TGTGCCAGCAGCTCCCCCAATGAGCAGTTCTTC. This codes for CASSSPNEQFF.

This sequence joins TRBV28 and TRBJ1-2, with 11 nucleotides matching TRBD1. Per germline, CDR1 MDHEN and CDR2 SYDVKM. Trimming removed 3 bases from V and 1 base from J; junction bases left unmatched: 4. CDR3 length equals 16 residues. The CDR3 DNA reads TGTGCCAGCAGTTTCGGGACAGGGGGTTATAACTATGGCTACACCTTC. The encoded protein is CASSFGTGGYNYGYTF.

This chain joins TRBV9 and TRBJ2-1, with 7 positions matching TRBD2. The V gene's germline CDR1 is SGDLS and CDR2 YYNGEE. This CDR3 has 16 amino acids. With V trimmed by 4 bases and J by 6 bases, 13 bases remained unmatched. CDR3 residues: CASSPPRGGGSNEQFF. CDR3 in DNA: TGTGCCAGCAGCCCCCCCCGCGGCGGCGGGAGCAATGAGCAGTTCTTC.

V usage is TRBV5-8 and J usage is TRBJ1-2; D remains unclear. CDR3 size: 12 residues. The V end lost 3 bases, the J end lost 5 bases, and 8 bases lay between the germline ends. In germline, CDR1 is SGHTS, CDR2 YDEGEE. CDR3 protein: CASSSDIYGYTF. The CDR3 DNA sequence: TGTGCCAGCAGCTCTGACATTTATGGCTACACCTTC.

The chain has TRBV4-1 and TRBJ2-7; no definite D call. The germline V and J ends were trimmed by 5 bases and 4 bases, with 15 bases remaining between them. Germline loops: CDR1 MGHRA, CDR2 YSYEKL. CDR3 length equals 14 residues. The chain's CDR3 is CASSGVEHLYEQYF. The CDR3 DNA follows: TGCGCCAGCAGCGGAGTGGAGCATCTTTACGAGCAGTACTTC.

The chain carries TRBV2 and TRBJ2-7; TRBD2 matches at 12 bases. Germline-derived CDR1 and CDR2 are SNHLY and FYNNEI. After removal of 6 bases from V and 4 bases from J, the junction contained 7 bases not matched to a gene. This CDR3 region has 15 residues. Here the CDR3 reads CASRPWTSGVYEQYF. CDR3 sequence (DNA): TGTGCCAGCAGACCATGGACTAGCGGGGTATACGAGCAGTACTTC.

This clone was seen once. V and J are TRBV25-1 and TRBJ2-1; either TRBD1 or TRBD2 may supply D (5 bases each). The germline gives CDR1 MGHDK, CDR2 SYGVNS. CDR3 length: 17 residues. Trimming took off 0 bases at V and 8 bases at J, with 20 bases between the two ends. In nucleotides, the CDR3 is TGTGCCAGCAGTGAATACACCTCAGCGGCAGGGTTGGATGAGCAGTTCTTC. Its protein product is CASSEYTSAAGLDEQFF. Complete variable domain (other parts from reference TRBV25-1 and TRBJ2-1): EADIYQTPRYLVIGTGKKITLECSQTMGHDKMYWYQQDPGMELHLIHYSYGVNSTEKGDLSSESTVSRIRTEHFPLTLESARPSHTSQYLCASSEYTSAAGLDEQFFGPGTRLTVL.

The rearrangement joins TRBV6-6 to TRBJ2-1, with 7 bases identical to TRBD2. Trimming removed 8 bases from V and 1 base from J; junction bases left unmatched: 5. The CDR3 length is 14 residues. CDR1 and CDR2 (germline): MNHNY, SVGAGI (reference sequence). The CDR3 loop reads CASSAGSSYNEQFF. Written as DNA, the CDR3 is TGTGCCAGCTCAGCGGGATCGTCCTACAATGAGCAGTTCTTC.

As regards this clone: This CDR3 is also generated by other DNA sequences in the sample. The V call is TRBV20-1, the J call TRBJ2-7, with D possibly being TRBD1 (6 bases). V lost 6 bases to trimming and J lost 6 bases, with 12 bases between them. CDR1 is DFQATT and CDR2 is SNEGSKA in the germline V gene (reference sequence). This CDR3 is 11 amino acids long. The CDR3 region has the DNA TGCAGTGCGCGCCAGGGGCGCGAGCAGTACTTC. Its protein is CSARQGREQYF.

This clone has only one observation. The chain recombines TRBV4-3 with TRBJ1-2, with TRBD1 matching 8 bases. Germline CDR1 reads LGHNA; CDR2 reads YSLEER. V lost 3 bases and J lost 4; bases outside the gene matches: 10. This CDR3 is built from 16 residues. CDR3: CASSQKNTGGGYGYTF. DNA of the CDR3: TGCGCCAGCAGCCAGAAGAACACAGGGGGAGGCTATGGCTACACCTTC.

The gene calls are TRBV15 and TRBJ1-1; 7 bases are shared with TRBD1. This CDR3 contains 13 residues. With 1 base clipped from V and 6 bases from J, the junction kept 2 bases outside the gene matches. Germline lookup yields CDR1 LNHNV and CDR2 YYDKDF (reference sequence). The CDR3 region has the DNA TGTGCCACCAGCAGAGGTGGACAGGCTGAAGCTTTCTTT. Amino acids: CATSRGGQAEAFF. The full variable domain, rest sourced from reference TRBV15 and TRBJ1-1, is DAMVIQNPRYQVTQFGKPVTLSCSQTLNHNVMYWYQQKSSQAPKLLFHYYDKDFNNEADTPDNFQSRRPNTSFCFLDIRSPGLGDTAMYLCATSRGGQAEAFFGQGTRLTVV.

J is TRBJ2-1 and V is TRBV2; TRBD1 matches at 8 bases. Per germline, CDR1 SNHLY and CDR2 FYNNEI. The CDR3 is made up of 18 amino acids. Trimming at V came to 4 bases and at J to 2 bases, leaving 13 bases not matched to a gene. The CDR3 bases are TGTGCCAGCAGTGGAGGGGACAGGTCCGGACCAGCCTACAATGAGCAGTTCTTC. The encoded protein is CASSGGDRSGPAYNEQFF.

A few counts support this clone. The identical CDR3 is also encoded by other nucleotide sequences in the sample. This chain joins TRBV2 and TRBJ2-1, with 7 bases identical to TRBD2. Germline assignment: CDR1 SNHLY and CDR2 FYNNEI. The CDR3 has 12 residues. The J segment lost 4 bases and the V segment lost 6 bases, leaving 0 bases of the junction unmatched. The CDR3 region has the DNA TGTGCCAGCAGGGGGGGGTACAATGAGCAGTTCTTC. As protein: CASRGGYNEQFF.

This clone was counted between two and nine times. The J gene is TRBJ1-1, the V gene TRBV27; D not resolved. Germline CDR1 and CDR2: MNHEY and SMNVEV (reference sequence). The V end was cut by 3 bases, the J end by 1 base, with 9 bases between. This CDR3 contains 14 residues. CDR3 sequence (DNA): TGTGCCAGCAGTTTCGGGCCGCAGAACACTGAAGCTTTCTTT. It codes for CASSFGPQNTEAFF.